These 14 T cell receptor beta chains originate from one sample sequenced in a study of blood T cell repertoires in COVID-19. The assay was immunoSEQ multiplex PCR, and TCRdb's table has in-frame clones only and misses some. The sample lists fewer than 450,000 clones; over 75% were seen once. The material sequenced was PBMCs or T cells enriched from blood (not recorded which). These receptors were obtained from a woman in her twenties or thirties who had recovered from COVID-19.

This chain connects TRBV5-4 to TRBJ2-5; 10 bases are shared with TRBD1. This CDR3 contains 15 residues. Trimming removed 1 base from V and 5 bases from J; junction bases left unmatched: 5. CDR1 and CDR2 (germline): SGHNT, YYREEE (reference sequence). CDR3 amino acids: CASSLLGTGDETQYF. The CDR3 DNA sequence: TGTGCCAGCAGCTTGTTAGGGACAGGGGACGAGACCCAGTACTTC.

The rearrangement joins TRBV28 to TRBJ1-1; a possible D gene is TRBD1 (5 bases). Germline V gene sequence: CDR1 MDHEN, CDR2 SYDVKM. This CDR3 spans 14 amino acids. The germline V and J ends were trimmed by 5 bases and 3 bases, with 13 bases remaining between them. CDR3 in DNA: TGTGCCAGCAGTCCTAATCAGGGCTACACTGAAGCTTTCTTT. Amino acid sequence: CASSPNQGYTEAFF.

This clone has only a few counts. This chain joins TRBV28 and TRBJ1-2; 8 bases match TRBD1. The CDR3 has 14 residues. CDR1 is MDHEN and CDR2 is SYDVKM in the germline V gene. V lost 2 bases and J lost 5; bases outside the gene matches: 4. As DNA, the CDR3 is TGTGCCAGCAGTTTAAATCAGGGGGCTTATGGCTACACCTTC. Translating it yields CASSLNQGAYGYTF.

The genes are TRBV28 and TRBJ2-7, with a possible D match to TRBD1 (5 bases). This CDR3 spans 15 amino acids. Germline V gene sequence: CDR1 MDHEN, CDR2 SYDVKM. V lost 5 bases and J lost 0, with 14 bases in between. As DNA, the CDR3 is TGTGCCAGCAGTCCCAGACAGCTAAGCTCCTACGAGCAGTACTTC. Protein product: CASSPRQLSSYEQYF.

The CDR3 DNA is TGTGCCAGCAGCCCACAGGGTGCAGATACGCAGTATTTT. This translates into CASSPQGADTQYF. The rearrangement uses TRBV13 and TRBJ2-3, with D perhaps matching TRBD1 (6 bases). The V end lost 5 bases, the J end lost 4 bases, and 10 bases lay between the germline ends. Germline V gene lookup returns CDR1 PRHDT and CDR2 FYEKMQ (reference sequence). The CDR3 loop spans 13 amino acids.

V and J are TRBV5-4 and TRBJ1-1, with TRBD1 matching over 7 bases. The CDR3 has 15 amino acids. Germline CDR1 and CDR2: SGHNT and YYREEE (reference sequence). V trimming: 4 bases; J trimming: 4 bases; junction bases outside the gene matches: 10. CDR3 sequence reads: CASSPPGGRSTEAFF. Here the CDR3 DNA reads TGTGCCAGCAGCCCTCCAGGGGGGAGAAGCACTGAAGCTTTCTTT.

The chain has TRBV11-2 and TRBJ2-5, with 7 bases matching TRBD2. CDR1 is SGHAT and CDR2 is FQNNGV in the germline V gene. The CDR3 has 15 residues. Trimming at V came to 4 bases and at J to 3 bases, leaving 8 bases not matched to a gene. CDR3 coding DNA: TGTGCCAGCAGCTGGGGGGGTCTGCTCGAAGAGACCCAGTACTTC. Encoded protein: CASSWGGLLEETQYF.

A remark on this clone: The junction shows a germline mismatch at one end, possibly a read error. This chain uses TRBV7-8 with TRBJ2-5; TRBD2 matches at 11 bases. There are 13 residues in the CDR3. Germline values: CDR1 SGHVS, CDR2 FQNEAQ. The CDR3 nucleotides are TGTGCCAGCAGTTTAGCGGGGGGGGAGACCCAGTACTTC. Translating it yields CASSLAGGETQYF. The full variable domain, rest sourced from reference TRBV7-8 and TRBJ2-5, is GAGVSQSPRYKVAKRGQDVALRCDPISGHVSLFWYQQALGQGPEFLTYFQNEAQLDKSGLPSDRFFAERPEGSVSTLKIQRTQQEDSAVYLCASSLAGGETQYFGPGTRLLVL.

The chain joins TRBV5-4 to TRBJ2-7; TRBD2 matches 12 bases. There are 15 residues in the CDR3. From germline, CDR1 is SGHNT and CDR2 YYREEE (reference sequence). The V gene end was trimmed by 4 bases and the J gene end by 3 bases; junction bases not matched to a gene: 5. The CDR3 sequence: CASSAPGLAGYEQYF. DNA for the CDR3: TGTGCCAGCAGCGCCCCGGGACTAGCGGGCTACGAGCAGTACTTC.

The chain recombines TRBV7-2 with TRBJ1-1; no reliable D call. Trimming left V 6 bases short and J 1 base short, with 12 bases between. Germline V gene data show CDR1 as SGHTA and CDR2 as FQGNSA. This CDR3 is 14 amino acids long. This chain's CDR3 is CASRSGMSNTEAFF. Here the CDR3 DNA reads TGTGCCAGCAGGTCGGGGATGTCGAACACTGAAGCTTTCTTT. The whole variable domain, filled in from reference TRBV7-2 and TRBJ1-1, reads GAGVSQSPSNKVTEKGKDVELRCDPISGHTALYWYRQSLGQGLEFLIYFQGNSAPDKSGLPSDRFSAERTGGSVSTLTIQRTQQEDSAVYLCASRSGMSNTEAFFGQGTRLTVV.

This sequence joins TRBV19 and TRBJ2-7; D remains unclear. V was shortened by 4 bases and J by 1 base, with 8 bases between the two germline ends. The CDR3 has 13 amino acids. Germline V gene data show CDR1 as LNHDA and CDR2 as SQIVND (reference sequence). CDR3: CASSKASSYEQYF. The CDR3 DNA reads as TGTGCCAGTAGTAAAGCAAGTTCCTACGAGCAGTACTTC.

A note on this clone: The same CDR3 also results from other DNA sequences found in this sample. The CDR3 DNA reads TGTGCCAGCAGCACGGGAGGGCGTGGCTACACCTTC. The encoded protein is CASSTGGRGYTF. The chain couples TRBV27 to TRBJ1-2, with D hard to call. Germline V gene sequence: CDR1 MNHEY, CDR2 SMNVEV (reference sequence). Trimming cost V 6 bases and J 7 bases, with 12 bases left between them. The CDR3 length is 12 residues.

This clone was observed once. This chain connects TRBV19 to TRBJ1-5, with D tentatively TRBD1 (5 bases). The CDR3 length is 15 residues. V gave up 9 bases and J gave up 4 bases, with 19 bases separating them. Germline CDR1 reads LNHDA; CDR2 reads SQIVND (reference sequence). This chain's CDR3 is CASRSVGRENQPQHF. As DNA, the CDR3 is TGTGCCAGCCGATCCGTTGGCAGGGAAAATCAGCCCCAGCATTTT.

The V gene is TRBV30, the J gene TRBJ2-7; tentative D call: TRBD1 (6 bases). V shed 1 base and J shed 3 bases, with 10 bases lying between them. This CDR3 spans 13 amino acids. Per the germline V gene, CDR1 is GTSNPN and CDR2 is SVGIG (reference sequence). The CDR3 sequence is CAWSGGQNYEQYF. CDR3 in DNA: TGTGCCTGGAGTGGGGGGCAAAACTACGAGCAGTACTTC.